One and the same sample provided the 8 T cell receptor beta chains below, sequenced in a study of CD8 T cells in Susac syndrome. Reverse transcription of roughly 0.5 to 1 ug RNA used random hexamers. In TCRdb, the immunoSEQ multiplex PCR reads were re-called with MiXCR into one record per CDR3 protein. The top ten clones hold 0.1% of a sample with 150,000 to 200,000 distinct CDR3 sequences, approximately 93% of them seen once. The specimen sequenced was CD4+ T cells from PBMCs. These receptors were taken from a human donor in good health.

This clonotype has just one count. The rearrangement joins TRBV20-1 to TRBJ2-3; TRBD2 agrees at 9 bases. The CDR3 consists of 14 residues. Germline-derived CDR1 and CDR2 are DFQATT and SNEGSKA (reference sequence). Trimming at V came to 0 bases and at J to 4 bases, leaving 2 bases not matched to a gene. CDR3 protein: CSARDSGGADTQYF. DNA for the CDR3: TGCAGTGCTAGAGATAGCGGGGGAGCAGATACGCAGTATTTT.

The V gene is TRBV5-1, the J gene TRBJ2-7; 11 positions match TRBD1. The V gene's germline CDR1 is SGHRS and CDR2 YFSETQ. V lost 3 bases and J lost 6; bases outside the gene matches: 8. The CDR3 is 15 residues long. CDR3 region: CASSSLDRGLGEQYF. Here the CDR3 DNA reads TGCGCCAGCAGCTCGTTGGACAGGGGGCTGGGCGAGCAGTACTTC.

The rearrangement links TRBV20-1 to TRBJ1-5, with 7 bases aligning to TRBD1. The CDR3 spans 16 residues. Germline V gene sequence: CDR1 DFQATT, CDR2 SNEGSKA (reference sequence). V shed 0 bases and J 3 bases; nucleotides not matched to a gene: 8. The CDR3 region is CSARDPSGGLNQPQHF. The CDR3 DNA follows: TGCAGTGCTAGAGACCCGTCAGGGGGTCTCAATCAGCCCCAGCATTTT.

This rearrangement joins TRBV7-2 to TRBJ2-7; the match to TRBD1 covers 8 bases. Germline V CDR1 and CDR2: SGHTA, FQGNSA. This CDR3 is built from 15 residues. V lost 2 bases to trimming and J lost 6 bases; unmatched junction nucleotides: 9. CDR3: CASSLKGQGAGEQYF. CDR3 bases: TGTGCCAGCAGCTTAAAAGGGCAGGGGGCTGGCGAGCAGTACTTC.

The J gene is TRBJ2-2, the V gene TRBV5-1; D uncertain. Trimming took off 0 bases at V and 3 bases at J, with 9 bases between the two ends. CDR1 and CDR2 (germline): SGHRS, YFSETQ. The CDR3 runs 15 residues. The CDR3 spells CASSLGQFDTGELFF. In DNA, the CDR3 is TGCGCCAGCAGCTTGGGGCAGTTTGACACCGGGGAGCTGTTTTTT.

The CDR3 spells CASSLEGVYEQYV. The CDR3 coding sequence is TGCGCCAGCAGCTTGGAAGGGGTTTACGAGCAGTACGTC. V gene TRBV5-1 combines with J gene TRBJ2-7; D is perhaps TRBD1 (5 bases). The CDR3 spans 13 residues. Germline V gene lookup returns CDR1 SGHRS and CDR2 YFSETQ. V was cut by 0 bases and J by 4 bases, with 8 bases left in between.

The chain uses TRBV7-8 and TRBJ2-2; 10 bases fit TRBD2. The CDR3 is 15 amino acids. V shed 5 bases, J shed 4 bases, and the junction held 4 bases outside the gene matches. Germline-derived CDR1 and CDR2 are SGHVS and FQNEAQ. The CDR3 DNA is TGTGCCAGCAGCCCTACTAGCGGGGCCACCGGGGAGCTGTTTTTT. This translates into CASSPTSGATGELFF.

J is TRBJ1-3 and V is TRBV7-2, with 8 bases fitting TRBD1. The CDR3 is 17 amino acids. The V gene's germline CDR1 is SGHTA and CDR2 FQGNSA. Losses at the gene ends were 5 bases for V and 2 bases for J; bases not matched to a gene: 11. The CDR3 DNA sequence: TGTGCCAGCAGCCGGGACAGGAGCTTTTCGGCTGGAAACACCATATATTTT. Translating gives CASSRDRSFSAGNTIYF.